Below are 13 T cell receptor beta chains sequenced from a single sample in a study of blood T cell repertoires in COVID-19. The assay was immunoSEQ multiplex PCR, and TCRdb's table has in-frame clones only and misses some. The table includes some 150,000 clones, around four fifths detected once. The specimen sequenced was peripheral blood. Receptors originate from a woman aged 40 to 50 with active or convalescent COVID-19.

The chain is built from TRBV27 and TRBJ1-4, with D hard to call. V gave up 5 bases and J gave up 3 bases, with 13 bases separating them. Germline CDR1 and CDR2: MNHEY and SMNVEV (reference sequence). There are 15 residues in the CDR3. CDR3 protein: CASSPRGGPNEKLFF. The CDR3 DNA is TGTGCCAGCAGTCCCCGGGGAGGCCCTAATGAAAAACTGTTTTTT.

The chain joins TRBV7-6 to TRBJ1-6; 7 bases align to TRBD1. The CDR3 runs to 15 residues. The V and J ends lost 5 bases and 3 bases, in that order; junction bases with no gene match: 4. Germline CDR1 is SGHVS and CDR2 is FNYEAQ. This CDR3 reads CASSRQGGYNSPLHF. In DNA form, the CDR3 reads TGTGCCAGCAGCCGACAGGGCGGCTATAATTCACCCCTCCACTTT.

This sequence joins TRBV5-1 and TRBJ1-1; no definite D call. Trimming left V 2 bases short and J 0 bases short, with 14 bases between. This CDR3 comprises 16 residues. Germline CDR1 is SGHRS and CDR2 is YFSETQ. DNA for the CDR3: TGCGCCAGCAGCTTAGGAGCGTCGCGTTTGAACACTGAAGCTTTCTTT. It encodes CASSLGASRLNTEAFF.

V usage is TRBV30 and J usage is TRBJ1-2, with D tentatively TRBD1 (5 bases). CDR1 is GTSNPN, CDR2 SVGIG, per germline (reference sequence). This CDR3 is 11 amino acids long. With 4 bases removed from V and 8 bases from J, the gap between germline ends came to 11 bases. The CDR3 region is CAWNRLGGYTF. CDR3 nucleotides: TGTGCCTGGAACAGGTTAGGCGGCTACACCTTC.

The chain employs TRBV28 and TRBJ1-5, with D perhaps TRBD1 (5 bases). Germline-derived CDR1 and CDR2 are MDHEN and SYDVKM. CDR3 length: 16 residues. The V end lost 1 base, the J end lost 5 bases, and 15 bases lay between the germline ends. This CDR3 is CASSLSGSGFDQPQHF. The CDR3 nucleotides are TGTGCCAGCAGTTTATCAGGGTCCGGGTTTGATCAGCCCCAGCATTTT.

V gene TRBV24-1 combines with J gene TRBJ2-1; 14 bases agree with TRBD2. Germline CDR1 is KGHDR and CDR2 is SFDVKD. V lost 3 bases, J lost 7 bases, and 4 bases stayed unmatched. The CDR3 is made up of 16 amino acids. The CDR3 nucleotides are TGTGCCACCAGTGATCCCGGGACTAGCGGGAGAAATGAGCAGTTCTTC. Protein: CATSDPGTSGRNEQFF.

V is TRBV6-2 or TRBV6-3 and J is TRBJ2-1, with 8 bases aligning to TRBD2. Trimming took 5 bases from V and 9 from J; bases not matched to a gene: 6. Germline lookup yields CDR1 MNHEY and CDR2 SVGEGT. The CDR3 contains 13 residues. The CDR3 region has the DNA TGTGCCAGCAGTAGCGGGAGTCGCGGTGAGCAGTTCTTC. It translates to CASSSGSRGEQFF.

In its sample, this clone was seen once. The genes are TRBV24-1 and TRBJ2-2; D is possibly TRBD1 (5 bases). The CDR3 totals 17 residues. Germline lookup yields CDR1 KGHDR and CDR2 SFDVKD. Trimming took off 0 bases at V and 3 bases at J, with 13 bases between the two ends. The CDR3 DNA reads TGTGCCACCAGTGATTTGCCTGCAGGGCCCGACACCGGGGAGCTGTTTTTT. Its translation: CATSDLPAGPDTGELFF.

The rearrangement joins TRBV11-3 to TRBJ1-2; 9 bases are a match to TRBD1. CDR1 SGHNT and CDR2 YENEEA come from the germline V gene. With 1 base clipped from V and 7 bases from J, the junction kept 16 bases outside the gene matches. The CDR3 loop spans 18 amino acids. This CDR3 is CASSLGTGAPFSDSGYTF. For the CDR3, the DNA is TGTGCCAGCAGCTTAGGGACAGGGGCGCCATTCAGCGACTCTGGCTACACCTTC.

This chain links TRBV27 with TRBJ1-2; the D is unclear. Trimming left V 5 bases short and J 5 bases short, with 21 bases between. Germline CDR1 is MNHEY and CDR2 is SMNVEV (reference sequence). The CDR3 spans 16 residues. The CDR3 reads CASSPLGPRLRYGYTF. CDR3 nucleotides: TGTGCCAGCAGTCCGCTCGGTCCGAGATTAAGATATGGCTACACCTTC.

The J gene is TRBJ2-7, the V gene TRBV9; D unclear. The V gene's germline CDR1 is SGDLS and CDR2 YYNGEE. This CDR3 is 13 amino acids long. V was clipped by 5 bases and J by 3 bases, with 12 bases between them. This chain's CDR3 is CASRSGGDYEQYF. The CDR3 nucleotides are TGTGCCAGCAGGTCCGGCGGAGACTACGAGCAGTACTTC.

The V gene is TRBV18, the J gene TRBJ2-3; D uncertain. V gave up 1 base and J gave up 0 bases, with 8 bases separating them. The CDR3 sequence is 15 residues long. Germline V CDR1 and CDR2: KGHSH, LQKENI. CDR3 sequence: CASSPRQVSTDTQYF. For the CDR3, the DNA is TGTGCCAGCTCACCACGGCAGGTTAGCACAGATACGCAGTATTTT.

CDR3 DNA sequence: TGTGCCACCAGCAGAGATCCGCGGCTAGCGGGAGTGGAGGGCTACGAGCAGTACTTC. Its protein is CATSRDPRLAGVEGYEQYF. The chain has TRBV15 and TRBJ2-7, with 10 bases lining up with TRBD2. V was pared by 0 bases and J by 3 bases, with 14 bases of the junction left unmatched. CDR1 and CDR2 (germline): LNHNV, YYDKDF (reference sequence). This CDR3 region has 19 residues. Drawing the rest from reference TRBV15 and TRBJ2-7, the complete variable domain is DAMVIQNPRYQVTQFGKPVTLSCSQTLNHNVMYWYQQKSSQAPKLLFHYYDKDFNNEADTPDNFQSRRPNTSFCFLDIRSPGLGDTAMYLCATSRDPRLAGVEGYEQYFGPGTRLTVT.